A single T cell receptor beta chain is shown here with its context. Its specificity is unknown. The record originates from a study of T-cell memory formation after mild COVID-19. Looking at the study overall: Clusters of TCRs were largely donor specific.

Germline loops: CDR1 SGHTA, CDR2 FQGNSA. The CDR3 covers 15 residues. The V and J ends lost 6 bases and 0 bases respectively, with 11 bases between them. Findings of the study overall: Within pre-infection memory, some responding clones were found, suggesting cross-reactive memory joined.

TCRdb used MiXCR to reprocess the 5' RACE reads, holding one entry per CDR3 protein. The repertoire includes around 300,000 distinct CDR3 sequences, approximately 12% of them detected once, and about 20% sits in the top ten. The TCR was taken from a man aged 18 to 29 who had mild COVID-19 (a few samples of this study predate the infection). Cell type and time point are not known. The chain recombines TRBV7-2 with TRBJ1-4; no clear D gene. The sequenced sample was PBMCs or a T cell subset sorted from them (not recorded which). The CDR3 reads CASSDREPTNEKLFF. Here the CDR3 DNA reads TGTGCCAGCAGTGACCGGGAACCAACTAATGAAAAACTGTTTTTT.